What follows is one TCR beta chain and its context. Its antigen is not identified. TCRdb keeps only in-frame clones here, not all; method: immunoSEQ multiplex PCR. The profile covers roughly 36,000 clones, with roughly 80% appearing a single time and 30% to 35% taken by the ten largest. This specimen belongs to a study of T cells in localized non-small cell lung cancer. The V end lost 7 bases, the J end lost 1 base, and 16 bases lay between the germline ends. The CDR3 is 15 amino acids. Germline V gives CDR1 LNHDA, CDR2 SQIVND (reference sequence). Points from the study as a whole: Across samples, adjacent lung featured a median approximately 56 of the top 100 tumor clones. Prolonged overall survival went with higher T cell density in the blood. Sequencing, confined to only one tumor region, leaves heterogeneity possible. Uninvolved adjacent lung showed peak T cell clonality, exceeding tumor.

Material: PBMCs, obtained before any cancer treatment. This receptor was identified in a woman between 35 and 75 years old with stage II squamous cell lung carcinoma. The V gene is TRBV19, the J gene TRBJ1-1, with D possibly matching TRBD1 (5 bases). The DNA of the CDR3 is TGTGCCAGTAATGACCAGGTAGGGGCGAACACTGAAGCTTTCTTT. Protein: CASNDQVGANTEAFF.